Below, 12 T cell receptor beta chains from the same sample are listed, as sequenced in a study of cytomegalovirus exposure and HLA in healthy donors. TCRdb keeps only in-frame clones here, not all; method: immunoSEQ multiplex PCR. This table has about 79,000 clones, 80% to 95% appearing once. Material for sequencing was PBMCs. The origin of the receptors is a woman aged 25 to 39 in good health and CMV-seronegative.

The chain couples TRBV18 to TRBJ2-1; D may be TRBD2 (6 bases). Germline-derived CDR1 and CDR2 are KGHSH and LQKENI. The CDR3 spans 17 residues. With 2 bases removed from V and 1 base from J, the gap between germline ends came to 15 bases. The CDR3 region is CASSPATGSRSYNEQFF. In nucleotides, the CDR3 is TGTGCCAGCTCACCAGCTACCGGGAGCCGATCCTACAATGAGCAGTTCTTC.

V and J are TRBV30 and TRBJ2-1; 12 nucleotides align to TRBD2. Germline V CDR1 and CDR2: GTSNPN, SVGIG (reference sequence). J was trimmed by 4 bases and V by 0 bases; bases with no gene match: 1. The CDR3 is made up of 15 amino acids. In nucleotides, the CDR3 is TGTGCCTGGAGTGTACTAGCGGGAGGATACAATGAGCAGTTCTTC. Translation: CAWSVLAGGYNEQFF. Full variable domain (rest looked up from reference TRBV30 and TRBJ2-1): SQTIHQWPATLVQPVGSPLSLECTVEGTSNPNLYWYRQAAGRGLQLLFYSVGIGQISSEVPQNLSASRPQDRQFILSSKKLLLSDSGFYLCAWSVLAGGYNEQFFGPGTRLTVL.

This chain joins TRBV25-1 and TRBJ1-1, with D possibly TRBD1 on 5 matching bases. This CDR3 is 13 amino acids long. V was clipped by 6 bases and J by 1 base, with 9 bases between them. The germline V gene encodes CDR1 MGHDK and CDR2 SYGVNS. In nucleotides, the CDR3 is TGTGCCAGCAGCATCACAGGGAACACTGAAGCTTTCTTT. It yields the protein CASSITGNTEAFF.

The chain has TRBV6-4 and TRBJ1-1, with TRBD1 matching over 10 bases. With 9 bases clipped from V and 5 bases from J, the junction kept 9 bases outside the gene matches. Germline V gives CDR1 MRHNA, CDR2 SNTAGT. The CDR3 is 14 residues long. The DNA for the CDR3 is TGTGCCAGAGGGGACAGGGGAGAATGGACTGAAGCTTTCTTT. Its translation is CARGDRGEWTEAFF.

This chain connects TRBV18 to TRBJ2-6; D gene uncertain. The CDR3 spans 18 residues. Germline values: CDR1 KGHSH, CDR2 LQKENI. Deletions cut 3 bases from V and 1 base from J, with 16 bases between. In DNA form, the CDR3 reads TGTGCCAGCTCACCCAAACAAGCGACTGCTTCTGGGGCCAACGTCCTGACTTTC. This gives the protein CASSPKQATASGANVLTF.

The chain joins TRBV23-1 to TRBJ1-5, with D perhaps TRBD1 (6 bases). TRBV23-1 is classed as an ORF, of uncertain function. The V gene lost 4 bases and the J gene lost 0 bases, with 13 bases spanning the gap. The CDR3 has 16 amino acids. Written as DNA, the CDR3 is TGCGCCAGCAGTCCCACAGGGTGTCATAGCAATCAGCCCCAGCATTTT. Its protein is CASSPTGCHSNQPQHF.

The J gene is TRBJ1-4, the V gene TRBV9, with D maybe TRBD1 (5 bases). Trimming removed 0 bases at V and 3 bases at J, with 15 bases between. The CDR3 has 17 residues. CDR1 is SGDLS and CDR2 is YYNGEE in the germline V gene. The CDR3 is CASSVGILTASNEKLFF. CDR3 sequence (DNA): TGTGCCAGCAGCGTAGGCATCTTGACAGCGTCTAATGAAAAACTGTTTTTT. Combining the CDR3 with reference TRBV9 and TRBJ1-4 gives the whole variable domain DSGVTQTPKHLITATGQRVTLRCSPRSGDLSVYWYQQSLDQGLQFLIQYYNGEERAKGNILERFSAQQFPDLHSELNLSSLELGDSALYFCASSVGILTASNEKLFFGSGTQLSVL.

The chain links TRBV9 to TRBJ2-1, with D perhaps matching TRBD1 (5 bases). CDR3 length: 13 residues. Germline CDR1 is SGDLS and CDR2 is YYNGEE. V lost 4 bases and J lost 4, with 9 bases in between. The CDR3 nucleotides read TGTGCCAGCAGCTTAGACAGATACAATGAGCAGTTCTTC. It yields the protein CASSLDRYNEQFF.

The J gene is TRBJ2-7, the V gene TRBV4-3, with D possibly being TRBD1 (5 bases). The germline V gene has CDR1 LGHNA and CDR2 YSLEER. CDR3 length: 16 amino acids. V lost 0 bases, J lost 5 bases, and 17 bases lay in between. CDR3: CASSQDLVGAPHEQYF. For the CDR3, the DNA is TGCGCCAGCAGCCAAGATTTAGTAGGGGCGCCCCACGAGCAGTACTTC.

This chain joins TRBV25-1 and TRBJ1-2; D is unclear. From germline, CDR1 is MGHDK and CDR2 SYGVNS. The V end was cut by 4 bases, the J end by 7 bases, with 13 bases between. This CDR3 spans 13 amino acids. The CDR3 spells CASSGAGVSGYTF. For the CDR3, the DNA is TGTGCCAGCAGTGGAGCCGGGGTGTCTGGCTACACCTTC.

The J gene is TRBJ1-2, the V gene TRBV27; TRBD1 aligns across 8 bases. CDR1 is MNHEY, CDR2 SMNVEV, per germline (reference sequence). The CDR3 runs 16 residues. J was trimmed by 11 bases and V by 7 bases; bases with no gene match: 21. In DNA, the CDR3 is TGTGCCAGCAACCCCGGACAGGGCGGTTTCTATAGGGGGTACACCTTC. It encodes CASNPGQGGFYRGYTF.

This clone was seen just once. The chain couples TRBV6-5 to TRBJ2-5; possible D gene TRBD1, 5 bases. The CDR3 contains 15 residues. Germline V gene lookup returns CDR1 MNHEY and CDR2 SVGAGI. Trimming took 6 bases from V and 2 from J, leaving 16 bases between them. The CDR3 reads CASSMAGNRQETQYF. DNA of the CDR3: TGTGCCAGCAGCATGGCAGGGAACCGGCAAGAGACCCAGTACTTC.